This T cell receptor (beta chain) stems from a study of cytomegalovirus exposure and HLA in healthy donors. This CDR3 is built from 13 residues. Germline CDR1 LGHNA, CDR2 YSLEER. The V gene lost 4 bases and the J gene lost 9 bases, with 12 bases spanning the gap. With regard to this clone: As yet, its antigen is unknown.

Primers: 60 Vbeta forward and 13 Jbeta reverse. Profiling relied on immunoSEQ multiplex PCR, and the TCRdb table lists in-frame clones only, not all of them. The table shows roughly 96,000 clones, with around 74% occurring only once. Study-wide findings and caveats: Cytomegalovirus status, reportedly, was diagnosed with high specificity and sensitivity by the classifier. A later analysis reportedly found that, within productive TCRs, an Asian-associated ancestry cluster had fewer N-insertions than the mean observed across the approximately 700 donors. DRB1 had the most TCR associations and HLA-C the fewest, a later analysis found, with rates varying by HLA locus. Later genetic work tied a missense DCLRE1C variant to beta-chain V and J trimming.

The sample comprised PBMCs. This rearrangement joins TRBV4-3 to TRBJ2-2; tentative D call: TRBD2 (6 bases). The receptor's source is a female donor in good health and CMV-seropositive. The CDR3: CASSLLEGRELFF. CDR3 coding DNA: TGCGCCAGCAGCCTATTGGAGGGCAGGGAGCTGTTTTTT.